The present entry profiles one T cell receptor (beta chain) with its context. Its antigen remains undetermined. Base-call qualities are not available, and no considerably larger clone is one nucleotide away. The source of the sample is a study of blood T cell repertoires in COVID-19 (TCRdb year 2020). Background for the entire study: Samples from collaborators originated in the United States, Italy and Spain and spanned both the acute and convalescent phases of COVID-19. Nearly every sample came with metadata listing a de-identified subject ID, COVID-19 status, age in years and sex. The material from the prospective study consisted of cDNA or gDNA derived from T cells, B-cell-depleted T cells, or PBMCs. Samples came from the ongoing ImmuneRACE study (first 160 participants) plus 1,254 subjects from 6 global collaborators. A freely available public database, intended as a resource for researchers studying the immune response to SARS-CoV-2, is where the repertoires were released. Subjects who had been exposed to COVID-19, were actively infected with it, or had recovered from it provided the deeply sampled blood TCRbeta repertoires that made up the dataset. Where HLA class I and class II types were available, the types were taken from metadata supplied by the sample provider, not from assay-based typing. Points the paper makes about the study in general: The quantity of clinical and demographic metadata differed by source and by participant and was supplied without curation.

The immunoSEQ Assay, a bias-controlled multiplex PCR, was used to amplify TCRbeta CDR3 regions from genomic DNA. As for how the authors treated the data: The number of nucleated cells in each sample was estimated from the amplification of reference gene primers within the assay. To quantify the absolute abundance of each unique TCRbeta CDR3 rearrangement, sequence reads were collapsed and filtered. For each sample, productive Simpson clonality was calculated as the square root of Simpson's diversity index over productive rearrangements. Drawn from immuneACCESS, this table holds only the in-frame rearrangements with V and J called that TCRdb kept. Clones are partly lost; checked studies trace under half to an unresolved V gene and leave the rest unexplained. That table is the source of V, J and clone size, and D and trimming were worked out from the DNA. For this sample the table gives around 140,000 clones, of which 60% to 80% were detected only once. The ten largest account for around 9.5% of the sample.

The collaborating institutions used their own protocols to collect whole blood in K2EDTA tubes. For TCRbeta analysis, collaborators shipped samples in one of three forms: frozen whole blood, isolated PBMCs, or DNA extracted from either of those sample types. Here V drops 4 bases and J drops 7 bases, and the junction holds 6 bases not matched to any gene. Reading the germline V gene gives CDR1 KGHDR and CDR2 SFDVKD. CDR3 length: 14 amino acids, cysteine to phenylalanine. The only DNA kept is the CDR3, 42 bases in frame from the first base. Rearrangement joined TRBV24-1 to TRBJ1-5; 7 middle bases align to TRBD1. This TCR was sampled from a woman between 45 and 65 years old with active or convalescent COVID-19. Sequencing was performed on peripheral blood. The CDR3 here reads CATSEPGTEQPQHF. The DNA is as follows: TGTGCCACCAGTGAGCCTGGGACAGAACAGCCCCAGCATTTT.